This T cell receptor (beta chain) was observed in a study of CD8+ T cells in alopecia areata. Across the whole study: Tofacitinib ran for 6 to 18 months before 6 months off drug.

Once RNA had been extracted, it was reverse transcribed into cDNA to act as the sequencing template. The method was immunoSEQ multiplex PCR; TCRdb's version includes in-frame clones alone and lacks a portion of them. The sample shows approximately 210,000 clones, about 40% of them seen only once. Described treatment: oral pan-JAK inhibitor, 5-10 mg twice daily. The source is a human donor with alopecia areata. Sample: CD4+ T cells sorted from blood, taken at approximately week 36, from a patient treated with tofacitinib.

The CDR3 reads CASSFGPSQETQYF. Written as DNA, the CDR3 is TGCGCCAGCAGCTTTGGCCCGTCCCAAGAGACCCAGTACTTC. The chain employs TRBV5-1 and TRBJ2-5; no definite D call. The CDR3 length is 14 residues. V lost 2 bases, J lost 1 base, and 9 bases lay in between. Germline CDR1 and CDR2: SGHRS and YFSETQ.